Sequencing of this TCR beta chain was carried out in a study of cytomegalovirus exposure and HLA in healthy donors. CDR1 and CDR2 (germline): SGHNT, YENEEA. V shed 6 bases, J shed 3 bases, and the junction held 12 bases outside the gene matches. The length of the CDR3 is 16 residues. This clone was seen once. The study ran its PCR with 60 Vbeta and 13 Jbeta primers. Clones were read by immunoSEQ multiplex PCR, and TCRdb kept only the in-frame ones, dropping some. The sample shows about 180,000 clones, 75% to 85% of them seen only once. This sequence joins TRBV11-3 and TRBJ2-3; 7 nucleotides align to TRBD1. The sequencing input was PBMCs. The receptor was derived from an older woman in good health and CMV-seropositive. The CDR3 here is CASSLTRDRLTDTQYF. In nucleotides, the CDR3 is TGTGCCAGCAGTCTCACCCGGGACAGACTTACAGATACGCAGTATTTT.